A selection of T cell receptor beta chains follows, all from one sample in a study of immune heterogeneity within non-small cell lung tumors. Via MiXCR, TCRdb re-called the multiplex PCR reads, giving one row per CDR3 protein. The table lists thousands of distinct CDR3 sequences, 20% to 25% of them singletons, with 8.6% in the top ten. Sequencing was carried out using lung tumor tissue. All receptors derive from an older man with non-small cell lung cancer. Each CDR3 is given without its conserved first and last residue.

j_gene: TRBJ2-1; v_gene: TRBV6-1; CDR3aa: ASRGNEQF
j_gene: TRBJ2-1; v_gene: TRBV7-2; CDR3aa: ASTQTSGRAGEQF
j_gene: TRBJ2-7; v_gene: TRBV9; CDR3aa: ASSREIGDEQY
j_gene: TRBJ2-5; v_gene: TRBV15; CDR3aa: ATSREPTCLQETQY
j_gene: TRBJ2-1; v_gene: TRBV6-1; CDR3aa: ASSYFRTYNEQF
j_gene: TRBJ2-7; v_gene: TRBV20-1; CDR3aa: SARGTGDSYEQY
j_gene: TRBJ2-3; v_gene: TRBV29-1; CDR3aa: SVEELASGRQAQY
j_gene: TRBJ2-5; v_gene: TRBV24-1; CDR3aa: ATSDSGTPTGETQY
j_gene: TRBJ1-5; v_gene: TRBV30; CDR3aa: AWSVFGTGVQPQH
j_gene: TRBJ2-1; v_gene: TRBV19; CDR3aa: ASKEGSEQF
j_gene: TRBJ1-3; v_gene: TRBV6-4; CDR3aa: ASSDLQGSGPKTGNTIY
j_gene: TRBJ2-7; v_gene: TRBV28; CDR3aa: ASTSGFRQY
j_gene: TRBJ1-5; v_gene: TRBV5-6; CDR3aa: ASTQTRGTGVINQPQH
j_gene: TRBJ1-4; v_gene: TRBV14; CDR3aa: ASSQEGMGEKLF
j_gene: TRBJ2-1; v_gene: TRBV7-2; CDR3aa: ASSRTGGTRSYNEKF
j_gene: TRBJ2-2; v_gene: TRBV10-1; CDR3aa: ASAGGNTGELF
j_gene: TRBJ1-1; v_gene: TRBV4-1; CDR3aa: ASSQGALNAEAF
j_gene: TRBJ1-3; v_gene: TRBV3-1; CDR3aa: ASSQPGSGNTIY
j_gene: TRBJ2-2; v_gene: TRBV7-3; CDR3aa: ASTPPRAPGELF
j_gene: TRBJ2-7; v_gene: TRBV3-1; CDR3aa: ASSQEAGMTYEQY
j_gene: TRBJ1-4; v_gene: TRBV6-1; CDR3aa: ASSEGDIRTNEKLF
j_gene: TRBJ1-2; v_gene: TRBV24-1; CDR3aa: ATSDQGQDYGYT
j_gene: TRBJ1-5; v_gene: TRBV27; CDR3aa: ASSHRDSNQPQH
j_gene: TRBJ2-7; v_gene: TRBV6-2/TRBV6-3; CDR3aa: ASRPISSGSSYEQY
j_gene: TRBJ2-7; v_gene: TRBV20-1; CDR3aa: SASMRLAGIHEQY
j_gene: TRBJ1-1; v_gene: TRBV10-3; CDR3aa: ASTSPDRGRGAEAF
j_gene: TRBJ2-3; v_gene: TRBV6-1; CDR3aa: ASSATNADTQY
j_gene: TRBJ2-3; v_gene: TRBV18; CDR3aa: ASSPLSTDTQY
j_gene: TRBJ2-3; v_gene: TRBV13; CDR3aa: ASSSSGVGTDTQY
j_gene: TRBJ2-7; v_gene: TRBV18; CDR3aa: ASSPGQGGEQY
j_gene: TRBJ2-7; v_gene: TRBV6-1; CDR3aa: ASSDQGGSSSYEQY
j_gene: TRBJ1-4; v_gene: TRBV10-3; CDR3aa: AISEAGTGVTTNEKLF
j_gene: TRBJ2-3; v_gene: TRBV12-3/TRBV12-4; CDR3aa: ASSFRTSGGDTQY
j_gene: TRBJ2-1; v_gene: TRBV7-9; CDR3aa: ASSLASLADHNEQF
j_gene: TRBJ2-7; v_gene: TRBV4-1; CDR3aa: ASSQGADRVTYEQY
j_gene: TRBJ1-2; v_gene: TRBV19; CDR3aa: ASSYWWQGYGYT
j_gene: TRBJ1-1; v_gene: TRBV27; CDR3aa: ASNFLVGDTEAF
j_gene: TRBJ2-2; v_gene: TRBV6-1; CDR3aa: ASSPDRARDRGELF
j_gene: TRBJ2-3; v_gene: TRBV5-4; CDR3aa: ASSGGVRQDTQY
j_gene: TRBJ2-3; v_gene: TRBV7-8; CDR3aa: ASSLGVGALGVTQY
j_gene: TRBJ1-4; v_gene: TRBV5-1; CDR3aa: ASSLGTPPSEKLF
j_gene: TRBJ2-7; v_gene: TRBV27; CDR3aa: ASSFGTGFEQY
j_gene: TRBJ1-4; v_gene: TRBV19; CDR3aa: ASNVIPGDAATNEKLF
j_gene: TRBJ1-5; v_gene: TRBV20-1; CDR3aa: SARAWGWASNQPQH
j_gene: TRBJ1-4; v_gene: TRBV13; CDR3aa: ASSLRDGANEKLF
j_gene: TRBJ1-2; v_gene: TRBV10-3; CDR3aa: AISNDRGYGYT
j_gene: TRBJ2-1; v_gene: TRBV20-1; CDR3aa: SAGIAGRRVQF
j_gene: TRBJ2-2; v_gene: TRBV9; CDR3aa: ASSRDRTTGELF
j_gene: TRBJ2-1; v_gene: TRBV5-6; CDR3aa: ASSLLIDEQF
j_gene: TRBJ1-3; v_gene: TRBV14; CDR3aa: ASSHPRDVGNTIY
j_gene: TRBJ2-1; v_gene: TRBV20-1; CDR3aa: SARGQGENNEQF
j_gene: TRBJ2-7; v_gene: TRBV20-1; CDR3aa: SAREDEATYEQY
j_gene: TRBJ1-1; v_gene: TRBV14; CDR3aa: ASSHYREGEAF
j_gene: TRBJ2-3; v_gene: TRBV6-4; CDR3aa: ASSDSTSGGGTDTQY
j_gene: TRBJ1-4; v_gene: TRBV30; CDR3aa: AWSGQTSPEKLF
j_gene: TRBJ1-2; v_gene: TRBV15; CDR3aa: ATSRGRQVPNYGYT
j_gene: TRBJ1-2; v_gene: TRBV7-8; CDR3aa: ASSFRPRAGYT
j_gene: TRBJ1-2; v_gene: TRBV27; CDR3aa: ASRNRDDGYT
j_gene: TRBJ2-7; v_gene: TRBV6-1; CDR3aa: ASSVLRDSIKGQY